The next 15 T cell receptor beta chains were all read from a single sample in a study of shared clonotypes between healthy human individuals. The data were produced by immunoSEQ multiplex PCR, yet TCRdb's version contains in-frame clones alone and is incomplete. Of about 2.4 million clones listed, over 85% are singletons. Sequenced material: naive CD4+ T cells sorted from blood. Subset given: CD45RA+ positively selected. The receptors derive from a young man in good health.

This clone was seen just once. V usage is TRBV11-2 and J usage is TRBJ2-1; tentative D call: TRBD2 (5 bases). The CDR3 is 15 amino acids. CDR1 SGHAT and CDR2 FQNNGV come from the germline V gene. Deletions cut 0 bases from V and 7 bases from J, with 13 bases between. This CDR3 is CASSLDGAEWNEQFF. The CDR3 nucleotides read TGTGCCAGCAGCTTAGATGGAGCGGAGTGGAATGAGCAGTTCTTC.

The V and J genes are TRBV19 and TRBJ1-3; 7 positions match TRBD1. The germline V gene encodes CDR1 LNHDA and CDR2 SQIVND (reference sequence). The CDR3 loop spans 15 amino acids. V shed 6 bases, J shed 4 bases, and the junction held 9 bases outside the gene matches. The CDR3 DNA reads as TGTGCCAGTAGAAGAGACAGGGTAGAAGGAAACACCATATATTTT. It specifies CASRRDRVEGNTIYF. The full variable domain, in which reference TRBV19 and TRBJ1-3 provide the parts outside the CDR3, is DGGITQSPKYLFRKEGQNVTLSCEQNLNHDAMYWYRQDPGQGLRLIYYSQIVNDFQKGDIAEGYSVSREKKESFPLTVTSAQKNPTAFYLCASRRDRVEGNTIYFGEGSWLTVV.

The chain employs TRBV4-1 and TRBJ2-2; 7 bases are a match to TRBD1. The length of the CDR3 is 17 residues. The germline V gene encodes CDR1 MGHRA and CDR2 YSYEKL. Trimming at V came to 1 base and at J to 4 bases, leaving 9 bases not matched to a gene. The CDR3 DNA follows: TGCGCCAGCAGCCAAGGACAGGGTTTGATCGGCACCGGGGAGCTGTTTTTT. Protein sequence: CASSQGQGLIGTGELFF.

This clone was seen once. V is TRBV4-1 and J is TRBJ1-6, with TRBD1 as a possible D gene (5 bases). CDR1 MGHRA and CDR2 YSYEKL come from the germline V gene. Trimming left V 1 base short and J 8 bases short, with 21 bases between. CDR3 length equals 18 residues. CDR3 residues: CASSQGPTQNQGDSPLHF. Here the CDR3 DNA reads TGCGCCAGCAGCCAAGGCCCCACCCAGAACCAGGGAGATTCACCCCTCCACTTT.

This chain joins TRBV19 and TRBJ2-2; TRBD1 aligns across 12 bases. V trimming: 4 bases; J trimming: 5 bases; junction bases outside the gene matches: 5. The CDR3 runs to 16 residues. Germline V gene data show CDR1 as LNHDA and CDR2 as SQIVND (reference sequence). The CDR3 sequence: CASSRGTGGFTGELFF. The DNA for the CDR3 is TGTGCCAGTAGTAGAGGGACAGGGGGCTTTACCGGGGAGCTGTTTTTT.

The V and J genes are TRBV9 and TRBJ1-4, with D possibly being TRBD1 (6 bases). The CDR3 is made up of 17 amino acids. V was pared by 4 bases and J by 0 bases, with 16 bases between. Germline loops: CDR1 SGDLS, CDR2 YYNGEE. For the CDR3, the DNA is TGTGCCAGCAGCCTCAGAGGGGGAGCAGCAACTAATGAAAAACTGTTTTTT. Translating it yields CASSLRGGAATNEKLFF.

This clone came up a few times. The chain recombines TRBV25-1 with TRBJ1-1, with 8 bases fitting TRBD1. Germline loops: CDR1 MGHDK, CDR2 SYGVNS. V dropped 4 bases and J dropped 8; count of bases not matched to a gene: 9. CDR3 length: 14 residues. CDR3 in amino acids: CASSVPGQAGEAFF. In DNA, the CDR3 is TGTGCCAGCAGTGTCCCGGGACAGGCGGGGGAAGCTTTCTTT.

J is TRBJ2-1 and V is TRBV7-9; TRBD2 agrees at 10 bases. V lost 0 bases and J lost 6; bases outside the gene matches: 8. CDR1 and CDR2 from the germline V gene are SEHNR and FQNEAQ (reference sequence). The CDR3 covers 17 residues. DNA of the CDR3: TGTGCCAGCAGCTTAGCGTGGGATAGCGGGAGGAGCAATGAGCAGTTCTTC. Translation: CASSLAWDSGRSNEQFF. The full variable domain, completed using reference TRBV7-9 and TRBJ2-1, is DTGVSQNPRHKITKRGQNVTFRCDPISEHNRLYWYRQTLGQGPEFLTYFQNEAQLEKSRLLSDRFSAERPKGSFSTLEIQRTEQGDSAMYLCASSLAWDSGRSNEQFFGPGTRLTVL.

This rearrangement joins TRBV28 to TRBJ2-5, with 14 bases fitting TRBD2. V shed 4 bases, J shed 2 bases, and the junction held 6 bases outside the gene matches. The CDR3 loop spans 17 amino acids. Germline values: CDR1 MDHEN, CDR2 SYDVKM. CDR3 nucleotides: TGTGCCAGCAGTTGGGGACTAGCGGGGGAGAGACAAGAGACCCAGTACTTC. Translated, it gives CASSWGLAGERQETQYF.

This chain uses TRBV11-2 with TRBJ2-7; D possibly uses TRBD1 or TRBD2 (6 bases each). Trimming took off 8 bases at V and 6 bases at J, with 17 bases between the two ends. The CDR3 is 13 amino acids. The germline CDR1 and CDR2 sequences are SGHAT and FQNNGV. The CDR3 here is CASRGLGVSEQYF. CDR3 bases: TGTGCCAGCCGGGGGCTGGGGGTTTCCGAGCAGTACTTC.

V is TRBV5-1 and J is TRBJ2-2, with TRBD2 matching 8 bases. This CDR3 is 14 amino acids long. Germline CDR1 is SGHRS and CDR2 is YFSETQ. After removal of 8 bases from V and 0 bases from J, the junction contained 3 bases not matched to a gene. The CDR3 DNA reads as TGCGCCAGTTTACTAGCGGCGAACACCGGGGAGCTGTTTTTT. This encodes CASLLAANTGELFF.

The V call is TRBV4-3, the J call TRBJ2-5; D is perhaps TRBD1 or TRBD2 (7 bases each). Germline V gives CDR1 LGHNA, CDR2 YSLEER. The CDR3 consists of 17 residues. V was cut by 4 bases and J by 0 bases, with 18 bases left in between. The CDR3 spells CASSPGRVTGDQETQYF. CDR3 nucleotide sequence: TGCGCCAGCAGCCCAGGGAGGGTTACAGGGGACCAAGAGACCCAGTACTTC.

The rearrangement links TRBV6-6 to TRBJ1-2; D is unclear. V lost 9 bases and J lost 1, with 12 bases in between. Germline assignment: CDR1 MNHNY and CDR2 SVGAGI (reference sequence). This CDR3 contains 13 residues. The CDR3 sequence: CASSDRFNYGYTF. The CDR3, as DNA: TGTGCCAGTAGCGACCGTTTTAACTATGGCTACACCTTC.

The rearrangement links TRBV7-2 to TRBJ2-4; D is unclear. CDR3 size: 14 residues. V was cut by 1 base and J by 2 bases, with 6 bases left in between. Germline V lookup: CDR1 SGHTA, CDR2 FQGNSA. The CDR3 DNA sequence: TGTGCCAGCAGCTTAGGACATTCCAAAAACATTCAGTACTTC. Translated: CASSLGHSKNIQYF.

A single count supports this clone. This sample includes further DNA sequences coding for the same CDR3. The chain employs TRBV18 and TRBJ1-1; 9 nucleotides agree with TRBD1. Germline V CDR1 and CDR2: KGHSH, LQKENI. V dropped 3 bases and J dropped 5; count of bases not matched to a gene: 4. This CDR3 comprises 14 residues. In DNA form, the CDR3 reads TGTGCCAGCTCACCCTTGACAGGGGGGACTGAAGCTTTCTTT. Translated, it gives CASSPLTGGTEAFF.